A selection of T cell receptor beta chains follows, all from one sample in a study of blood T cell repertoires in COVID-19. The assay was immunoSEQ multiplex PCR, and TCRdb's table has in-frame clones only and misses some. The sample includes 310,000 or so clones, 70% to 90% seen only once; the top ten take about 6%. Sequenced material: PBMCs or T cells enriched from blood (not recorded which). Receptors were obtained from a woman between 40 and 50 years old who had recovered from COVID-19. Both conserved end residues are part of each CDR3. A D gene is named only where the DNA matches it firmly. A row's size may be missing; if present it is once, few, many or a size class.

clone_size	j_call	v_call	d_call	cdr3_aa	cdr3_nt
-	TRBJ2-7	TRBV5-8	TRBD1	CASNFRDSSYEQYF	TGTGCCAGCAATTTCCGGGACAGTAGCTACGAGCAGTACTTC
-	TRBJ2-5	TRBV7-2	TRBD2	CASSLGRAGVETQYF	TGTGCCAGCAGCTTAGGTAGAGCGGGAGTTGAGACCCAGTACTTC
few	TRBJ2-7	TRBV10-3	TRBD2	CAISRGSGSGAYEQYF	TGTGCCATCAGTCGGGGTAGCGGGAGCGGGGCCTACGAGCAGTACTTC
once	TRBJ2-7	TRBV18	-	CASSPRLGSSYEQYF	TGTGCCAGCTCACCTCGACTAGGAAGCTCCTACGAGCAGTACTTC
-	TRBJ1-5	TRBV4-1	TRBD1	CASSQGDGQGYQPQHF	TGCGCCAGCAGCCAAGGAGACGGACAGGGGTATCAGCCCCAGCATTTT
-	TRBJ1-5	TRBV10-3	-	CAYPWAGRDQAQHF	TGTGCCTACCCCTGGGCAGGCCGTGATCAGGCCCAGCATTTT
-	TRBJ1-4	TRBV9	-	CASSENREVGEKLFF	TGTGCCAGCAGCGAGAACAGGGAAGTGGGTGAAAAACTGTTTTTT
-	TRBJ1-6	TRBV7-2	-	CASSFRRSDSPLHF	TGTGCCAGCAGCTTCCGCAGGTCTGATTCACCCCTCCACTTT
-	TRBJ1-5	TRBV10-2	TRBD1	CASTGQGTQPQHF	TGCGCCAGCACAGGACAGGGAACTCAGCCCCAGCATTTT
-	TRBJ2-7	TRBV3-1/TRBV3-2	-	CASSTTISSPKYF	TGTGCCAGCAGCACAACCATTTCCAGTCCGAAGTACTTC
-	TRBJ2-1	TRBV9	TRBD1	CASSVEGQGNFNEQFF	TGTGCCAGCAGCGTAGAGGGACAGGGCAATTTCAATGAGCAGTTCTTC
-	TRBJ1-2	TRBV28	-	CASSRVGQEARLAYGYTF	TGTGCCAGCAGCCGCGTGGGGCAGGAAGCCCGCTTAGCTTATGGCTACACCTTC
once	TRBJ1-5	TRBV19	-	CASSDRHNQPQHF	TGTGCCAGTAGTGACAGGCACAATCAGCCCCAGCATTTT
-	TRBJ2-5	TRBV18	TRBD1	CASSPLGQQETQYF	TGTGCCAGCTCACCACTGGGACAGCAAGAGACCCAGTACTTC
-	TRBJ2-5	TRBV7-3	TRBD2	CASSLTSGTETQYF	TGTGCCAGCAGCTTGACTAGCGGGACGGAGACCCAGTACTTC
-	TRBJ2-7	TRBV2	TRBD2	CASSQRGRGWSEQYF	TGTGCCAGCAGCCAGCGCGGGAGGGGATGGAGCGAGCAGTACTTC
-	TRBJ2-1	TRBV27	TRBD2	CASRSGTRAFYNEQFF	TGTGCCAGCAGATCCGGGACTAGAGCTTTCTACAATGAGCAGTTCTTC
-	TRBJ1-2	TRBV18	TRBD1	CASSRDSMRANYGYTF	TGTGCCAGCTCCCGGGACAGTATGAGAGCTAACTATGGCTACACCTTC
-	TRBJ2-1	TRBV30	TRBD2	CAWRKAGGSYNEQFF	TGTGCCTGGAGGAAAGCGGGAGGGTCCTACAATGAGCAGTTCTTC
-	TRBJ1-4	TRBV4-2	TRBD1	CASSQNPGTGEEKLFF	TGTGCCAGCAGCCAAAACCCCGGGACAGGGGAGGAAAAACTGTTTTTT
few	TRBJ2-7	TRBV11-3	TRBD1	CASSRRQGFEQYF	TGTGCCAGCAGCCGCAGACAGGGGTTCGAGCAGTACTTC
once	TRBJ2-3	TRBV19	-	CASSWSSSPRGSQYF	TGTGCCAGTAGTTGGTCTAGTTCCCCACGAGGGTCGCAGTATTTT
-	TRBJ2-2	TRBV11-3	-	CASSLSGSGELFF	TGTGCCAGCAGCTTATCAGGGTCCGGGGAGCTGTTTTTT
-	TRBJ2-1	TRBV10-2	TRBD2	CASTTSGANEQFF	TGCGCCAGCACAACTAGCGGGGCCAATGAGCAGTTCTTC
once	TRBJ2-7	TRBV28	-	CASSLSHGLREQYF	TGTGCCAGCAGTTTGTCCCATGGGCTACGTGAGCAGTACTTC
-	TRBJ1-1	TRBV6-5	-	CASSPRGGAGTEAFF	TGTGCCAGCAGTCCCCGGGGGGGGGCAGGCACTGAAGCTTTCTTT
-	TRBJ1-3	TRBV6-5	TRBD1	CASRSTGGSGNTIYF	TGTGCCAGCAGGTCGACAGGGGGCTCTGGAAACACCATATATTTT
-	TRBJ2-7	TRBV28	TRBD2	CASSLWVLAGGSYEQYF	TGTGCCAGCAGCTTATGGGTTCTAGCGGGAGGATCCTACGAGCAGTACTTC
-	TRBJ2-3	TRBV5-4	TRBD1	CASRRDRGADTQYF	TGTGCCAGCAGACGGGACAGGGGAGCAGATACGCAGTATTTT
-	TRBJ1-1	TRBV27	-	CASRPRAGTEAFF	TGTGCCAGCAGACCCAGGGCTGGTACTGAAGCTTTCTTT
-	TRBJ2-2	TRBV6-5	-	CATGEGDIGELFF	TGTGCCACGGGGGAAGGAGACATCGGGGAGCTGTTTTTT
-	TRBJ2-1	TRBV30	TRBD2	CAWSRLAGGTSYNEQFF	TGTGCCTGGAGTAGGCTAGCGGGAGGGACCTCCTACAATGAGCAGTTCTTC
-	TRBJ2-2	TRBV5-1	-	CASSLLSEGGELFF	TGCGCCAGCAGCTTGTTATCGGAGGGCGGGGAGCTGTTTTTT
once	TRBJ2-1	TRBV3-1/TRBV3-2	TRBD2	CASSPRLSGSNEQFF	TGTGCCAGCAGCCCCCGACTTAGCGGGAGCAATGAGCAGTTCTTC
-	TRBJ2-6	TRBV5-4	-	CASSPLARAPISGANVLTF	TGTGCCAGCTCCCCCCTAGCCCGGGCGCCCATCTCTGGGGCCAACGTCCTGACTTTC
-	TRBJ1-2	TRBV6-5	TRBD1	CASRPSGQGVGYTF	TGTGCCAGCAGGCCGTCAGGACAGGGAGTTGGCTACACCTTC
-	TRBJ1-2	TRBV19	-	CASRSDLPNYGYTF	TGTGCCAGTAGAAGCGACCTCCCTAATTATGGCTACACCTTC
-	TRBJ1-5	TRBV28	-	CATIGPGEGNQPQHF	TGTGCCACCATTGGTCCGGGGGAAGGCAATCAGCCCCAGCATTTT
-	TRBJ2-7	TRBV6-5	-	CASSTGRGSSYEQYF	TGTGCCAGCAGTACCGGTAGGGGGAGCTCCTACGAGCAGTACTTC
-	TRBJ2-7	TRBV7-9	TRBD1	CASSSSGQGVYYEQYF	TGTGCCAGCAGCTCTTCGGGACAGGGAGTATACTACGAGCAGTACTTC